Given below is one T cell receptor beta chain in context. Antigen specificity is unknown. The data were taken from a study of cytomegalovirus exposure and HLA in healthy donors. In the study overall: Out of roughly 170 million T cells, an earlier analysis found about 100 million unique TCR beta sequences in total.

The study, taken as a whole, reports: Trimming of TCR beta V- and J-genes showed a link, identified in a later analysis, to a missense DCLRE1C variant. Across donors, sequencing depth was assumed by presence/absence analyses to be roughly uniform.

The study ran its PCR with 60 Vbeta and 13 Jbeta primers. The data were produced by immunoSEQ multiplex PCR, yet TCRdb's version contains in-frame clones alone and is incomplete. Of fewer than 200,000 clones listed, less than 90% are singletons. CDR3 length: 15 residues. With V trimmed by 5 bases and J by 1 base, 7 bases remained unmatched. The germline CDR1 and CDR2 sequences are SGHNT and YYREEE (reference sequence). This clonotype was sampled from a girl under three years old in good health and CMV-seronegative. Specimen: PBMCs. The chain has TRBV5-4 and TRBJ1-1; 8 bases are shared with TRBD1. CDR3 region: CASRRTGMTNTEAFF. Written as DNA, the CDR3 is TGTGCCAGCAGGAGGACAGGGATGACGAACACTGAAGCTTTCTTT. Full variable domain (rest looked up from reference TRBV5-4 and TRBJ1-1): ETGVTQSPTHLIKTRGQQVTLRCSSQSGHNTVSWYQQALGQGPQFIFQYYREEENGRGNFPPRFSGLQFPNYSSELNVNALELDDSALYLCASRRTGMTNTEAFFGQGTRLTVV.